The T cell receptor beta chain under discussion was sequenced for a study of shared clonotypes between healthy human individuals. Looking at the study overall: Participating donors consisted of two women and a few men aged 18 to 49.

Evenly divided among several immunoSEQ plates was the genomic DNA of each subset. The table came from immunoSEQ multiplex PCR; TCRdb's copy has only in-frame clones and leaves some out. The top ten hold approximately 12% of the sample, which has some 450,000 clones, roughly four fifths seen once. The V gene end was trimmed by 8 bases and the J gene end by 0 bases; junction bases not matched to a gene: 11. This CDR3 has 16 amino acids. Germline V lookup: CDR1 MDHEN, CDR2 SYDVKM. With unsorted samples, genomic DNA was obtained from 75 million to 90 million PBMCs. The rearrangement uses TRBV28 and TRBJ1-1; 8 bases are shared with TRBD1. The sequence derives from a woman between 35 and 50 years old in good health. Some clones in this sample may be carry-over from other donors' samples. The material sequenced was PBMCs. CDR3 bases: TGTGCCAGCCCGCCAGGGGGCCGAATCATGAACACTGAAGCTTTCTTT. Translated, it gives CASPPGGRIMNTEAFF.